These 32 T cell receptor beta chains were all obtained from the same sample, sequenced in a study of blood T cell repertoires in COVID-19. The protocol was immunoSEQ multiplex PCR, while the TCRdb copy is restricted to in-frame clones and leaves out a portion. This table holds 200,000 to 250,000 clones, 80% to 85% found once. Sequencing was carried out using peripheral blood. These receptor sequences come from a woman in her sixties or seventies with acute or convalescent COVID-19.

J is TRBJ2-3 and V is TRBV24-1; 8 nucleotides agree with TRBD2. V lost 5 bases, J lost 3 bases, and 12 bases stayed unmatched. Germline V gene data show CDR1 as KGHDR and CDR2 as SFDVKD. The CDR3 covers 17 residues. CDR3 DNA: TGTGCCACCAGTGCCCGTAGCGGGGCCCCAAGGACAGATACGCAGTATTTT. It yields the protein CATSARSGAPRTDTQYF.

The V gene is TRBV2, the J gene TRBJ1-4; 9 bases align to TRBD1. The V and J ends lost 6 bases and 7 bases, in that order; junction bases with no gene match: 9. Germline assignment: CDR1 SNHLY and CDR2 FYNNEI. This CDR3 is built from 15 residues. This chain's CDR3 is CASRGGQGVSEKLFF. The CDR3 coding sequence is TGTGCCAGCAGAGGGGGACAGGGCGTGAGTGAAAAACTGTTTTTT. The complete variable domain, with remaining parts taken from reference TRBV2 and TRBJ1-4, reads EPEVTQTPSHQVTQMGQEVILRCVPISNHLYFYWYRQILGQKVEFLVSFYNNEISEKSEIFDDQFSVERPDGSNFTLKIRSTKLEDSAMYFCASRGGQGVSEKLFFGSGTQLSVL.

The chain employs TRBV6-5 and TRBJ2-7, with 11 bases lining up with TRBD2. J was trimmed by 2 bases and V by 6 bases; bases with no gene match: 6. This CDR3 comprises 15 residues. Germline CDR1 MNHEY, CDR2 SVGAGI. The CDR3 DNA reads as TGTGCCAGCAGGGTGACTAGCGGGGACCCCTACGAGCAGTACTTC. It translates to CASRVTSGDPYEQYF.

This chain connects TRBV6-6 to TRBJ1-3; D call uncertain. This CDR3 comprises 15 residues. Germline CDR1 MNHNY, CDR2 SVGAGI (reference sequence). Trimming cost V 8 bases and J 0 bases, with 14 bases left between them. CDR3 in DNA: TGTGCCAGCCACGTGGCGGGGATCTCTGGAAACACCATATATTTT. The encoded protein is CASHVAGISGNTIYF.

The chain links TRBV5-1 to TRBJ1-1; no reliable D call. The V gene lost 4 bases and the J gene lost 2 bases, with 9 bases spanning the gap. Germline V gene sequence: CDR1 SGHRS, CDR2 YFSETQ. CDR3 size: 13 residues. The DNA of the CDR3 is TGCGCCAGCAGCGAGGTCGTTAACACTGAAGCTTTCTTT. Protein product: CASSEVVNTEAFF.

J is TRBJ2-7 and V is TRBV19; 8 nucleotides align to TRBD2. The ends lost 4 bases at V and 7 bases at J; junction bases unmatched: 6. Germline-derived CDR1 and CDR2 are LNHDA and SQIVND (reference sequence). The length of the CDR3 is 13 residues. CDR3 sequence: CASSTSGLSEQYF. The CDR3, as DNA: TGTGCCAGTAGTACTAGCGGGCTATCGGAGCAGTACTTC.

This clone was counted only a few times. This sequence joins TRBV18 and TRBJ2-1; D might be TRBD1 (6 bases). The CDR3 has 16 residues. Trimming shortened V by 3 bases and J by 0 bases, and 12 bases separated the two germline ends. Germline V gene data show CDR1 as KGHSH and CDR2 as LQKENI. The CDR3 region is CASSPNRASSYNEQFF. CDR3 coding DNA: TGTGCCAGCTCACCTAACAGGGCGAGCTCCTACAATGAGCAGTTCTTC.

Only a few counts were recorded for this clone. This chain links TRBV10-3 with TRBJ1-1, with 7 nucleotides matching TRBD1. Germline V gives CDR1 ENHRY, CDR2 SYGVKD. The length of the CDR3 is 14 residues. The V gene end was trimmed by 6 bases and the J gene end by 3 bases; junction bases not matched to a gene: 7. The chain's CDR3 is CAIRKQGLDTEAFF. The CDR3 DNA reads TGTGCCATCAGGAAACAGGGGTTGGACACTGAAGCTTTCTTT.

The rearrangement links TRBV7-8 to TRBJ2-7, with 12 bases identical to TRBD2. V was clipped by 8 bases and J by 2 bases; unmatched bases: 7. The germline gives CDR1 SGHVS, CDR2 FQNEAQ. The CDR3 length is 15 residues. CDR3 bases: TGTGCCAGCGCCATAACTAGCGGGGGGACCTACGAGCAGTACTTC. This sequence encodes CASAITSGGTYEQYF.

As regards this clone: Different DNA sequences within this sample yield the same CDR3. This chain uses TRBV6-2 or TRBV6-3 with TRBJ1-1, with no clear D. From germline, CDR1 is MNHEY and CDR2 SVGEGT. CDR3 length equals 12 residues. Trimming left V 4 bases short and J 0 bases short, with 3 bases between. Here the CDR3 reads CASSSVNTEAFF. The CDR3 DNA is TGTGCCAGCAGTTCGGTGAACACTGAAGCTTTCTTT.

The rearrangement uses TRBV19 and TRBJ2-2, with D possibly TRBD2 on 6 matching bases. The germline V gene has CDR1 LNHDA and CDR2 SQIVND (reference sequence). This CDR3 contains 16 residues. V shed 2 bases and J shed 0 bases, with 10 bases lying between them. The CDR3 here is CASSIPRGTNTGELFF. For the CDR3, the DNA is TGTGCCAGTAGTATACCACGGGGGACGAACACCGGGGAGCTGTTTTTT.

The chain is built from TRBV5-6 and TRBJ2-1; 9 nucleotides match TRBD2. V shed 0 bases and J 6 bases; nucleotides not matched to a gene: 4. CDR1 is SGHDT and CDR2 is YYEEEE in the germline V gene. The CDR3 has 15 residues. The DNA for the CDR3 is TGTGCCAGCAGCTTGGTCAGCGGGGGGAGCAATGAGCAGTTCTTC. Its translation is CASSLVSGGSNEQFF.

The V gene is TRBV2, the J gene TRBJ2-2, with 10 bases matching TRBD1. The V gene end was trimmed by 6 bases and the J gene end by 4 bases; junction bases not matched to a gene: 5. The CDR3 spans 15 residues. Germline V gene data show CDR1 as SNHLY and CDR2 as FYNNEI. CDR3 sequence reads: CASRGQGKSTGELFF. The CDR3 DNA reads as TGTGCCAGCAGGGGACAGGGGAAGAGCACCGGGGAGCTGTTTTTT.

In its sample, this clone was seen once. The chain combines TRBV5-4 with TRBJ1-1, with 7 positions matching TRBD1. The CDR3 contains 16 residues. CDR1 is SGHNT and CDR2 is YYREEE in the germline V gene (reference sequence). V trimming: 0 bases; J trimming: 4 bases; junction bases outside the gene matches: 9. CDR3: CASSLGSTGYSTEAFF. The CDR3 DNA reads as TGTGCCAGCAGCTTGGGTTCGACAGGGTACAGCACTGAAGCTTTCTTT.

This clone appeared a few times. The genes are TRBV21-1 and TRBJ2-3; the tabulated D call, TRBD1, remains unverified against the DNA. TRBV21-1 is shown as a pseudogene. CDR3 length: 13 residues. The CDR3 sequence is CAIGQGSTDTQYF. The CDR3 coding sequence is TGTGCCATAGGACAGGGAAGCACAGATACGCAGTATTTT.

The chain employs TRBV5-1 and TRBJ2-1, with D possibly TRBD1 on 6 matching bases. The CDR3 is 15 amino acids. CDR1 SGHRS and CDR2 YFSETQ come from the germline V gene. The ends were cut back, 0 bases at V and 5 bases at J, with 12 bases in the middle. The CDR3 loop reads CASSLAPTGNNEQFF. The CDR3, as DNA: TGCGCCAGCAGCTTGGCCCCCACAGGGAACAATGAGCAGTTCTTC.

The V call is TRBV18, the J call TRBJ2-7; TRBD1 aligns across 11 bases. This CDR3 is built from 15 residues. V shed 3 bases, J shed 7 bases, and the junction held 8 bases outside the gene matches. CDR1 is KGHSH, CDR2 LQKENI, per germline. The CDR3 nucleotides are TGTGCCAGCTCACCCGGACAGGGGGCATTTCAAGAGCAGTACTTC. This translates into CASSPGQGAFQEQYF.

This clone occurred once. This chain joins TRBV6-5 and TRBJ1-6; maybe TRBD1 (6 bases). CDR1 and CDR2 from the germline V gene are MNHEY and SVGAGI. Between the trimmed V and J ends, which lost 4 bases and 1 base, there was a span of 8 bases. This CDR3 is built from 15 residues. CDR3 amino acids: CASSLQGSYNSPLHF. The CDR3 DNA reads TGTGCCAGCAGTTTACAGGGTTCCTATAATTCACCCCTCCACTTT.

Regarding this clone: At one end, the junction sequence differs from germline, possibly due to a read error. The CDR3 here is CGTGEDTEAFF. CDR3 sequence (DNA): TGCGGAACAGGGGAGGACACTGAAGCTTTCTTT. This sequence joins TRBV30 and TRBJ1-1, with 7 bases matching TRBD1. The CDR3 totals 11 residues. The V gene's germline CDR1 is GTSNPN and CDR2 SVGIG (reference sequence). The variable domain in full, completed from reference TRBV30 and TRBJ1-1, reads SQTIHQWPATLVQPVGSPLSLECTVEGTSNPNLYWYRQAAGRGLQLLFYSVGIGQISSEVPQNLSASRPQDRQFILSSKKLLLSDSGFYLCGTGEDTEAFFGQGTRLTVV.

The chain carries TRBV7-4 and TRBJ1-6, with D unclear. The CDR3 extends over 15 amino acids. Trimming stripped 3 bases from V and 2 bases from J, with 8 bases between. The germline V gene has CDR1 SGHVT and CDR2 SQSDAQ. CDR3 in amino acids: CASSFYLTYNSPLHF. The CDR3 nucleotides read TGTGCCAGCAGCTTCTACCTAACCTATAATTCACCCCTCCACTTT.

V usage is TRBV4-1 and J usage is TRBJ1-3, with 7 bases lining up with TRBD1. Trimming removed 0 bases from V and 5 bases from J; junction bases left unmatched: 1. The CDR3 loop spans 14 amino acids. CDR1 and CDR2 from the germline V gene are MGHRA and YSYEKL. CDR3 protein: CASSQEQGRNTIYF. The CDR3 DNA reads TGCGCCAGCAGCCAAGAACAGGGGAGAAACACCATATATTTT.

For the CDR3, the DNA is TGTGCCACCAGTGATTTCTCCGGGACAGGGGGCAGAGATACGCAGTATTTT. It translates to CATSDFSGTGGRDTQYF. The chain joins TRBV24-1 to TRBJ2-3, with TRBD1 matching over 12 bases. Germline CDR1 KGHDR, CDR2 SFDVKD. Unmatched junction bases numbered 6, after V lost 1 base and J lost 5 bases. This CDR3 region has 17 residues.

This clone was found a few times. The V call is TRBV5-1, the J call TRBJ1-2; the D gene is possibly TRBD1 (6 bases). The CDR3 sequence is 14 residues long. Germline assignment: CDR1 SGHRS and CDR2 YFSETQ. V was shortened by 5 bases and J by 0 bases, with 11 bases between the two germline ends. The CDR3 loop is CASSGQLANYGYTF. CDR3 bases: TGCGCCAGCAGTGGACAGCTAGCTAACTATGGCTACACCTTC.

The chain links TRBV30 to TRBJ1-5, with D unresolved. Per the germline V gene, CDR1 is GTSNPN and CDR2 is SVGIG (reference sequence). V shed 3 bases and J shed 1 base, with 13 bases lying between them. CDR3 length: 15 residues. The CDR3 protein is CAWSALGNSNQPQHF. CDR3 bases: TGTGCCTGGAGCGCGTTGGGCAACAGCAATCAGCCCCAGCATTTT.

The rearrangement uses TRBV7-2 and TRBJ2-7, with D perhaps matching TRBD1 (6 bases). Germline V gene sequence: CDR1 SGHTA, CDR2 FQGNSA. V lost 3 bases and J lost 4, with 16 bases in between. This CDR3 is 15 amino acids long. The CDR3 sequence: CASSLNTGTPYEQYF. CDR3 DNA sequence: TGTGCCAGCAGCTTGAACACCGGGACACCATACGAGCAGTACTTC.

This clone was found a few times. V usage is TRBV5-1 and J usage is TRBJ1-1; D possibly corresponds to TRBD1 (6 bases). Trimming removed 4 bases from V and 1 base from J, with 14 bases in between. Germline loops: CDR1 SGHRS, CDR2 YFSETQ. This CDR3 is built from 15 residues. Here the CDR3 reads CASSVDSPRNTEAFF. The CDR3 nucleotides read TGCGCCAGCAGCGTGGACAGCCCCAGGAACACTGAAGCTTTCTTT. Variable domain in full (rest from reference TRBV5-1 and TRBJ1-1): KAGVTQTPRYLIKTRGQQVTLSCSPISGHRSVSWYQQTPGQGLQFLFEYFSETQRNKGNFPGRFSGRQFSNSRSEMNVSTLELGDSALYLCASSVDSPRNTEAFFGQGTRLTVV.

This clone occurred once. The J gene is TRBJ1-2, the V gene TRBV28; 7 nucleotides align to TRBD1. Germline CDR1 MDHEN, CDR2 SYDVKM. The CDR3 length is 15 residues. J gave up 4 bases and V 2 bases, and 7 bases lay outside the gene matches. CDR3 bases: TGTGCCAGCAGTTTACTACAGGGGAACTTCTATGGCTACACCTTC. The encoded protein is CASSLLQGNFYGYTF.

The V gene is TRBV4-1, the J gene TRBJ1-1; 7 positions match TRBD1. Per germline, CDR1 MGHRA and CDR2 YSYEKL. The CDR3 spans 14 residues. J was trimmed by 1 base and V by 4 bases; bases with no gene match: 3. The CDR3 protein is CASSPDRANTEAFF. DNA for the CDR3: TGCGCCAGCAGCCCCGACAGGGCGAACACTGAAGCTTTCTTT.

V and J are TRBV4-2 and TRBJ2-1; TRBD2 might be the D (6 bases). Trimming pared 0 bases from V and 2 bases from J, leaving 11 bases between. The CDR3 consists of 16 residues. Germline V gives CDR1 LGHNA, CDR2 YNFKEQ. Written as DNA, the CDR3 is TGTGCCAGCAGCCAAGATTTGGCGGGGACCTACAATGAGCAGTTCTTC. The encoded protein is CASSQDLAGTYNEQFF.

The chain uses TRBV20-1 and TRBJ1-1; 10 bases match TRBD1. The germline CDR1 and CDR2 sequences are DFQATT and SNEGSKA (reference sequence). The CDR3 consists of 15 residues. The junction had 8 bases not matched to a gene; V was cut back by 3 bases and J by 4 bases. CDR3 protein: CSASFGDRGLTEAFF. The CDR3 DNA sequence: TGCAGTGCTAGTTTCGGTGACAGGGGGCTCACTGAAGCTTTCTTT.

The gene calls are TRBV19 and TRBJ1-1; possibly TRBD1 for D (5 bases). CDR3 length: 13 residues. Germline lookup yields CDR1 LNHDA and CDR2 SQIVND (reference sequence). Deletions cut 5 bases from V and 0 bases from J, with 7 bases between. This CDR3 reads CASSGAMNTEAFF. In nucleotides, the CDR3 is TGTGCCAGTAGTGGGGCAATGAACACTGAAGCTTTCTTT.

The table lists this clone with a few counts. The chain recombines TRBV2 with TRBJ2-1; D is undetermined. Germline CDR1 reads SNHLY; CDR2 reads FYNNEI. This CDR3 comprises 12 residues. V lost 1 base and J lost 12, with 10 bases in between. CDR3 DNA: TGTGCCAGCAGTGAAGGCGGAGCCCGGCAGTTCTTC. The encoded protein is CASSEGGARQFF.